Presented here are 7 T cell receptor beta chains from one specimen sequenced in a study of cytomegalovirus exposure and HLA in healthy donors. PCR employed 60 Vbeta and 13 Jbeta primers. The protocol was immunoSEQ multiplex PCR, while the TCRdb copy is restricted to in-frame clones and leaves out a portion. The sample includes under 150,000 clones, about 70% of them seen just once. Sequencing was performed on PBMCs. These receptors originate from a woman aged 55-69 years in good health and CMV-seropositive.

The chain links TRBV19 to TRBJ1-6; 9 bases align to TRBD1. The CDR3 sequence is 14 residues long. Germline values: CDR1 LNHDA, CDR2 SQIVND (reference sequence). With 7 bases clipped from V and 9 bases from J, the junction kept 7 bases outside the gene matches. DNA of the CDR3: TGTGCCAGTACCCGGGACAGGGCTTCTTCACCCCTCCACTTT. Protein: CASTRDRASSPLHF.

This chain joins TRBV10-2 and TRBJ2-5, with TRBD2 matching over 11 bases. Looked up from germline, CDR1 is WSHSY and CDR2 is SAAADI. J gave up 1 base and V 6 bases, and 4 bases lay outside the gene matches. This CDR3 is 15 amino acids long. This CDR3 reads CASRKLAGAQETQYF. CDR3 DNA: TGCGCCAGCAGAAAACTAGCGGGGGCCCAAGAGACCCAGTACTTC.

This clone was seen only a few times. The chain employs TRBV5-6 and TRBJ1-2, with D hard to call. This CDR3 comprises 12 residues. V lost 6 bases and J 1 base, leaving 7 bases between the germline ends. Germline V gene data show CDR1 as SGHDT and CDR2 as YYEEEE. CDR3 nucleotide sequence: TGTGCCAGCAACATCCATAACTATGGCTACACCTTC. Encoded protein: CASNIHNYGYTF.

The chain links TRBV7-3 to TRBJ2-6, with D unclear. Trimming left V 2 bases short and J 0 bases short, with 8 bases between. The CDR3 covers 16 residues. CDR1 is SGHTA, CDR2 FQGTGA, per germline. DNA of the CDR3: TGTGCCAGCAGCTTACGTCAGGCCTCTGGGGCCAACGTCCTGACTTTC. It yields the protein CASSLRQASGANVLTF.

This clone was observed a few times. The chain has TRBV9 and TRBJ1-1; 8 bases line up with TRBD1. The CDR3 has 13 residues. Germline V lookup: CDR1 SGDLS, CDR2 YYNGEE. The ends lost 4 bases at V and 5 bases at J; junction bases unmatched: 4. The CDR3 coding sequence is TGTGCCAGCAGCCCCGGACAGGGTACTGAAGCTTTCTTT. Translating it yields CASSPGQGTEAFF.

This chain links TRBV19 with TRBJ1-1; tentative D call: TRBD1 (5 bases). Trimming removed 6 bases at V and 4 bases at J, with 12 bases between. This CDR3 comprises 13 residues. CDR1 LNHDA and CDR2 SQIVND come from the germline V gene (reference sequence). CDR3 residues: CASRVGGGTEAFF. Written as DNA, the CDR3 is TGTGCCAGTAGAGTGGGGGGAGGCACTGAAGCTTTCTTT.

V usage is TRBV19 and J usage is TRBJ1-5; possible D gene TRBD1, 5 bases. CDR3 length: 13 amino acids. The V end lost 7 bases, the J end lost 7 bases, and 14 bases lay between the germline ends. Per germline, CDR1 LNHDA and CDR2 SQIVND (reference sequence). The CDR3 coding sequence is TGTGCCAGTACCTGGGAGGGGACCCAGCCCCAGCATTTT. Translation gives CASTWEGTQPQHF.